Below, 29 T cell receptor beta chains from the same sample are listed, as sequenced in a study of CD8+ T cells in alopecia areata. Noted treatment: oral pan-JAK inhibitor, 5-10 mg twice daily. Following extraction, RNA underwent reverse transcription to cDNA, which served as the sequencing template. The method was immunoSEQ multiplex PCR; TCRdb's version includes in-frame clones alone and lacks a portion of them. The sample comprises approximately 220,000 clones, about two fifths of which are singletons, and more than 0.4% rests with the top ten. The specimen was CD4+ T cells sorted from blood, collected at roughly week 30, from a patient treated with tofacitinib. The origin of the receptors is a human donor with alopecia areata.

The chain uses TRBV7-3 and TRBJ2-3, with D hard to call. Germline V gene lookup returns CDR1 SGHTA and CDR2 FQGTGA. The CDR3 has 13 amino acids. Deletions cut 4 bases from V and 1 base from J, with 6 bases between. CDR3 nucleotides: TGTGCCAGCAGCTCGATCCGCACAGATACGCAGTATTTT. Translating gives CASSSIRTDTQYF.

V usage is TRBV7-2 and J usage is TRBJ1-4, with TRBD1 as a possible D gene (6 bases). CDR1 and CDR2 (germline): SGHTA, FQGNSA. Deletions cut 6 bases from V and 10 bases from J, with 18 bases between. The CDR3 is 14 residues long. CDR3 protein: CASSRGGTSGKLFF. In nucleotides, the CDR3 is TGTGCCAGCAGTCGAGGAGGGACAAGCGGAAAACTGTTTTTT.

The chain recombines TRBV4-1 with TRBJ1-3, with D maybe TRBD1 (6 bases). This CDR3 is 16 amino acids long. Germline lookup yields CDR1 MGHRA and CDR2 YSYEKL. V lost 2 bases and J lost 8, with 19 bases in between. CDR3 loop: CASSQILKARGYTIYF. Written as DNA, the CDR3 is TGCGCCAGCAGCCAAATCCTCAAAGCCAGGGGTTACACCATATATTTT.

The rearrangement uses TRBV5-1 and TRBJ1-5; no definite D call. V lost 0 bases and J lost 1, with 5 bases in between. The CDR3 sequence is 14 residues long. CDR1 and CDR2 (germline): SGHRS, YFSETQ. The chain's CDR3 is CASSLGESNQPQHF. As DNA, the CDR3 is TGCGCCAGCAGCTTGGGAGAGAGCAATCAGCCCCAGCATTTT.

This clone has just one count. This chain joins TRBV6-5 and TRBJ2-7, with D perhaps matching TRBD1 (6 bases). V lost 8 bases, J lost 3 bases, and 14 bases lay in between. The germline V gene encodes CDR1 MNHEY and CDR2 SVGAGI. The CDR3 contains 13 residues. The CDR3 region is CASSYRQDYEQYF. The CDR3 coding sequence is TGTGCCAGCTCTTACCGACAGGACTACGAGCAGTACTTC.

The V gene is TRBV30, the J gene TRBJ2-4; D unresolved. There are 15 residues in the CDR3. Per the germline V gene, CDR1 is GTSNPN and CDR2 is SVGIG (reference sequence). V was pared by 4 bases and J by 0 bases, with 13 bases between. CDR3 region: CAWTKPPLAKNIQYF. The CDR3 region has the DNA TGTGCCTGGACGAAGCCTCCGTTAGCCAAAAACATTCAGTACTTC.

This clone was picked up a small number of times. The chain combines TRBV5-1 with TRBJ2-7, with D perhaps TRBD1 or TRBD2 (5 bases each). The V and J ends lost 3 bases and 1 base respectively, with 14 bases between them. The germline CDR1 and CDR2 sequences are SGHRS and YFSETQ. The CDR3 is 15 amino acids. CDR3 sequence (DNA): TGCGCCAGCAGCTGGGGACCGAGCCAATCCTACGAGCAGTACTTC. Its translation: CASSWGPSQSYEQYF.

This clone appeared many times. This sequence joins TRBV2 and TRBJ2-4; no clear D gene. The CDR3 runs 14 residues. Germline CDR1 is SNHLY and CDR2 is FYNNEI. V lost 5 bases to trimming and J lost 1 base, with 9 bases between them. CDR3 DNA sequence: TGTGCCAGCAGTCGTTCCCAGGCCAAAAACATTCAGTACTTC. As protein: CASSRSQAKNIQYF.

The chain carries TRBV2 and TRBJ2-5; 13 positions agree with TRBD2. CDR1 and CDR2 from the germline V gene are SNHLY and FYNNEI. The CDR3 spans 19 residues. Trimming at V came to 6 bases and at J to 1 base, leaving 14 bases not matched to a gene. The CDR3 DNA reads as TGTGCCAGCAGCCGGAGTTTTAGACTAGCGGGAGGTCCCCAAGAGACCCAGTACTTC. Its protein is CASSRSFRLAGGPQETQYF.

The table lists this clone with a few counts. The rearrangement links TRBV2 to TRBJ2-5; TRBD1 or TRBD2 may be the D gene (7 bases each). V was pared by 7 bases and J by 2 bases, with 20 bases between. Germline V CDR1 and CDR2: SNHLY, FYNNEI. The CDR3 consists of 16 residues. The CDR3 coding sequence is TGTGCCAGCACCCCCTTGGGAGGGGGCCTTCAAGAGACCCAGTACTTC. The encoded protein is CASTPLGGGLQETQYF.

In this sample, this clone turned up a few times. The chain joins TRBV23-1 to TRBJ1-2; D ambiguous. TRBV23-1 has ORF status, its function being uncertain. CDR3 length: 12 amino acids. V lost 7 bases, J lost 4 bases, and 10 bases lay in between. The CDR3 DNA is TGCGCCAGCACCGGACGGTCCTATGGCTACACCTTC. Its protein is CASTGRSYGYTF.

This clone has a handful of counts. The chain links TRBV25-1 to TRBJ2-7; 7 bases are shared with TRBD2. The germline V gene has CDR1 MGHDK and CDR2 SYGVNS. CDR3 size: 12 residues. J was trimmed by 4 bases and V by 10 bases; bases with no gene match: 7. CDR3: CATALADYEQYF. The DNA of the CDR3 is TGTGCCACCGCGCTAGCGGATTACGAGCAGTACTTC.

The chain is built from TRBV6-5 and TRBJ2-4; D is perhaps TRBD1 (6 bases). This CDR3 is 14 amino acids long. The V gene lost 5 bases and the J gene lost 8 bases, with 16 bases spanning the gap. Germline V gene lookup returns CDR1 MNHEY and CDR2 SVGAGI. In DNA form, the CDR3 reads TGTGCCAGCAGTAGTCCTGGGACATTGGACATTCAGTACTTC. The encoded protein is CASSSPGTLDIQYF.

The V gene is TRBV30, the J gene TRBJ1-1; D unclear. The V gene's germline CDR1 is GTSNPN and CDR2 SVGIG (reference sequence). CDR3 length equals 13 residues. V lost 0 bases and J lost 1, with 6 bases in between. Here the CDR3 reads CAWSVWQNTEAFF. The CDR3, as DNA: TGTGCCTGGAGTGTCTGGCAGAACACTGAAGCTTTCTTT. Combining the CDR3 with reference TRBV30 and TRBJ1-1 gives the whole variable domain SQTIHQWPATLVQPVGSPLSLECTVEGTSNPNLYWYRQAAGRGLQLLFYSVGIGQISSEVPQNLSASRPQDRQFILSSKKLLLSDSGFYLCAWSVWQNTEAFFGQGTRLTVV.

About this clone: At one end, the junction sequence differs from germline, possibly due to a read error. Other DNA sequences in this specimen translate into the identical CDR3. The CDR3 loop reads CASSSGQANTEAFF. The CDR3 coding sequence is TGCGCTAGCAGCTCGGGACAGGCAAACACTGAAGCTTTCTTT. The genes are TRBV5-1 and TRBJ1-1, with 8 bases that match TRBD1. The CDR3 runs 14 residues. CDR1 and CDR2 (germline): SGHRS, YFSETQ.

This clone was seen more than once but under ten times. The V gene is TRBV7-9, the J gene TRBJ2-7; TRBD1 agrees at 12 bases. The germline V gene has CDR1 SEHNR and CDR2 FQNEAQ (reference sequence). This CDR3 spans 15 amino acids. The trim removed 5 bases at V and 3 bases at J, leaving 5 bases unmatched. CDR3 residues: CASSRGQGARYEQYF. For the CDR3, the DNA is TGTGCCAGCAGCAGGGGACAGGGGGCACGCTACGAGCAGTACTTC.

The chain employs TRBV14 and TRBJ1-1; D is possibly TRBD1 (5 bases). The germline V gene has CDR1 SGHDN and CDR2 FVKESK. Deletions cut 0 bases from V and 5 bases from J, with 10 bases between. The CDR3 extends over 14 amino acids. The CDR3 DNA is TGTGCCAGCAGCCAAGAGCCCGGGACGACTGAAGCTTTCTTT. Translating gives CASSQEPGTTEAFF.

The chain combines TRBV6-1 with TRBJ1-6; D gene uncertain. V shed 7 bases and J shed 3 bases, with 13 bases lying between them. There are 15 residues in the CDR3. The germline V gene encodes CDR1 MNHNS and CDR2 SASEGT. The CDR3 DNA reads as TGTGCCAGCAAGGCCCAACTACACTATAATTCACCCCTCCACTTT. Its protein product is CASKAQLHYNSPLHF.

This chain connects TRBV11-2 to TRBJ2-7; a weak D match, TRBD2 (5 bases). The CDR3 consists of 14 residues. V lost 4 bases to trimming and J lost 0 bases, with 10 bases between them. Germline CDR1 reads SGHAT; CDR2 reads FQNNGV. CDR3 bases: TGTGCCAGCAGCTCGCTTCGGGGCTCCTACGAGCAGTACTTC. It specifies CASSSLRGSYEQYF.

This clone turned up a few times. This chain links TRBV5-1 with TRBJ1-2, with a possible D match to TRBD1 (5 bases). Trimming stripped 0 bases from V and 1 base from J, with 13 bases between. This CDR3 comprises 16 residues. CDR1 and CDR2 from the germline V gene are SGHRS and YFSETQ. As DNA, the CDR3 is TGCGCCAGCAGCTTGGAGTTCGGGGCCGGTAACTATGGCTACACCTTC. Translating it yields CASSLEFGAGNYGYTF.

This clone was detected only once. The J gene is TRBJ2-7, the V gene TRBV7-9, with D maybe TRBD1 (6 bases). Germline V gene lookup returns CDR1 SEHNR and CDR2 FQNEAQ (reference sequence). V shed 0 bases and J shed 1 base, with 10 bases lying between them. This CDR3 is 15 amino acids long. The CDR3 here is CASSLAEQGSYEQYF. The CDR3 nucleotides read TGTGCCAGCAGCTTAGCGGAACAGGGATCCTACGAGCAGTACTTC.

This clone was observed a handful of times. This chain connects TRBV29-1 to TRBJ1-1, with 12 nucleotides matching TRBD1. The CDR3 extends over 15 amino acids. V shed 6 bases, J shed 5 bases, and the junction held 10 bases outside the gene matches. The V gene's germline CDR1 is SQVTM and CDR2 ANQGSEA. The CDR3 DNA reads TGCAGCGTGGAACCGGGACAGGGGGCACGGACTGAAGCTTTCTTT. Translation: CSVEPGQGARTEAFF.

The chain recombines TRBV9 with TRBJ2-1; 8 bases align to TRBD1. The germline CDR1 and CDR2 sequences are SGDLS and YYNGEE. Trimming at V came to 4 bases and at J to 7 bases, leaving 16 bases not matched to a gene. The CDR3 consists of 17 residues. CDR3 nucleotides: TGTGCCAGCAGCCACCTCTACTCGGGACAGGTGAGGAATGAGCAGTTCTTC. Protein product: CASSHLYSGQVRNEQFF. Variable domain in full (rest from reference TRBV9 and TRBJ2-1): DSGVTQTPKHLITATGQRVTLRCSPRSGDLSVYWYQQSLDQGLQFLIQYYNGEERAKGNILERFSAQQFPDLHSELNLSSLELGDSALYFCASSHLYSGQVRNEQFFGPGTRLTVL.

The V gene is TRBV9, the J gene TRBJ1-2, with a weak D call TRBD1 (6 bases). V shed 0 bases and J shed 2 bases, with 11 bases lying between them. This CDR3 contains 15 residues. CDR1 is SGDLS, CDR2 YYNGEE, per germline. The CDR3 protein is CASSVATGSNYGYTF. CDR3 DNA: TGTGCCAGCAGCGTAGCTACAGGGAGCAACTATGGCTACACCTTC.

The rearrangement uses TRBV5-1 and TRBJ2-2; D gene uncertain. CDR3 length equals 14 residues. Trimming left V 5 bases short and J 2 bases short, with 10 bases between. Per the germline V gene, CDR1 is SGHRS and CDR2 is YFSETQ. The CDR3 nucleotides read TGCGCCAGCAGTCCCGGGCCTAACACCGGGGAGCTGTTTTTT. Translation: CASSPGPNTGELFF.

This chain uses TRBV30 with TRBJ2-5; no clear D gene. Germline V gene sequence: CDR1 GTSNPN, CDR2 SVGIG (reference sequence). Trimming pared 2 bases from V and 1 base from J, leaving 11 bases between. This CDR3 is 14 amino acids long. The CDR3 protein is CAWSRGLVQETQYF. CDR3 bases: TGTGCCTGGAGTCGTGGCCTTGTCCAAGAGACCCAGTACTTC.

The chain couples TRBV6-5 to TRBJ2-3; possibly TRBD1 for D (5 bases). CDR1 MNHEY and CDR2 SVGAGI come from the germline V gene. V was cut by 7 bases and J by 11 bases, with 13 bases left in between. This CDR3 has 11 residues. This chain's CDR3 is CASKGSTVQYF. The CDR3, as DNA: TGTGCCAGCAAGGGGTCGACAGTGCAGTATTTT.

The chain links TRBV6-1 to TRBJ2-4; D not resolved. Germline loops: CDR1 MNHNS, CDR2 SASEGT. This CDR3 contains 14 residues. The V and J ends lost 5 bases and 7 bases respectively, with 15 bases between them. The CDR3 region has the DNA TGTGCCAGCAGTTTGGGTGTCGCCTCCAACATTCAGTACTTC. It translates to CASSLGVASNIQYF.

This clone was observed a single time. The chain links TRBV18 to TRBJ2-7; no firm D call. This CDR3 has 12 amino acids. Trimming removed 3 bases from V and 5 bases from J, with 8 bases in between. CDR1 and CDR2 (germline): KGHSH, LQKENI. This chain's CDR3 is CASSPGKHEQYF. For the CDR3, the DNA is TGTGCCAGCTCACCGGGCAAGCACGAGCAGTACTTC. The full variable domain, its missing parts supplied by reference TRBV18 and TRBJ2-7, is NAGVMQNPRHLVRRRGQEARLRCSPMKGHSHVYWYRQLPEEGLKFMVYLQKENIIDESGMPKERFSAEFPKEGPSILRIQQVVRGDSAAYFCASSPGKHEQYFGPGTRLTVT.